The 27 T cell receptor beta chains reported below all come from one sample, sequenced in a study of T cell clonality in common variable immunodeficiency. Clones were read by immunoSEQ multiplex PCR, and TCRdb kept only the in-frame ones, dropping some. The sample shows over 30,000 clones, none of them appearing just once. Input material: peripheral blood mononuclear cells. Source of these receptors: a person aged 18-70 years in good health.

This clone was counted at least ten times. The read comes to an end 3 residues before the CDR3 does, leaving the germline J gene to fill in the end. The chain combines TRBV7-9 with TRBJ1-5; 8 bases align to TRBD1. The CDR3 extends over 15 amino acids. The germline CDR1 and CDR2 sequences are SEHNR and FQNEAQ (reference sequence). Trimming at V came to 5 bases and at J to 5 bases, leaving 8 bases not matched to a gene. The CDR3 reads CASSPTTGAHQPQHF. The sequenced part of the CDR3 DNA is TGTGCCAGCAGCCCGACGACAGGGGCCCATCAGCCC.

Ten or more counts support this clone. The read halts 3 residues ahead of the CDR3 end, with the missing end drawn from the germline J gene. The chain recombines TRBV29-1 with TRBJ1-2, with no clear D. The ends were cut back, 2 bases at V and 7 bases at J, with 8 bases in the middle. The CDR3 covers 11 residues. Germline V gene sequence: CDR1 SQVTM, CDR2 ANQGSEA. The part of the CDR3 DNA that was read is TGCAGCGTTGAAAGCTCCGCTGGC. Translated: CSVESSAG. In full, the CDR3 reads CSVESSAGYTF.

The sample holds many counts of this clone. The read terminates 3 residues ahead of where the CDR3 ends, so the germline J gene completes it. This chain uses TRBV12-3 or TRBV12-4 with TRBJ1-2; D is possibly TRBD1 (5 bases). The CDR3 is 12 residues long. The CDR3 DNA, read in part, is TGTGCCAGCAGCCGGAACAGGAACGGC. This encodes CASSRNRNG. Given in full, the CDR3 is CASSRNRNGYTF.

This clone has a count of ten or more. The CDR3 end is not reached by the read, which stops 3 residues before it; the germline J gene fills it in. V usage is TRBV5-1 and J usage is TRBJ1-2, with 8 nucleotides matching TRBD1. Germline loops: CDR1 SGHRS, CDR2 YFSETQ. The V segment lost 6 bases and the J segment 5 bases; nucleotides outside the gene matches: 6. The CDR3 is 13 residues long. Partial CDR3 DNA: TGCGCCAGCACTGTGGACAGGGCTTATGGC. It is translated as CASTVDRAYG. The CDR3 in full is CASTVDRAYGYTF.

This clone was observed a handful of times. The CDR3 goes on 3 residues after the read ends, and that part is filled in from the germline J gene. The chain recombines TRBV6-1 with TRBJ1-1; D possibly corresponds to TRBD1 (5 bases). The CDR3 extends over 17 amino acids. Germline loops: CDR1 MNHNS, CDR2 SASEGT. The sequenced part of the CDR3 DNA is TGTGCCAGCAGTGAAGCGCTCAGAACTAGCGGGGGTGAGACA. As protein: CASSEALRTSGGET. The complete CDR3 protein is CASSEALRTSGGETAFF.

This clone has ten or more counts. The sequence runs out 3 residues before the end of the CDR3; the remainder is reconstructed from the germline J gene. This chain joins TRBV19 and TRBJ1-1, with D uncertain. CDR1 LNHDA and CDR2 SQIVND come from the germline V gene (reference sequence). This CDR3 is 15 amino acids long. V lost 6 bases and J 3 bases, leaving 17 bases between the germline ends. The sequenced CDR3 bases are TGTGCCAGTAGCCCGACAAGGAGTTTCTACACTGAA. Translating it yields CASSPTRSFYTE. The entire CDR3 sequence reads CASSPTRSFYTEAFF. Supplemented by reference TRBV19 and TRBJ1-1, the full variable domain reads DGGITQSPKYLFRKEGQNVTLSCEQNLNHDAMYWYRQDPGQGLRLIYYSQIVNDFQKGDIAEGYSVSREKKESFPLTVTSAQKNPTAFYLCASSPTRSFYTEAFFGQGTRLTVV.

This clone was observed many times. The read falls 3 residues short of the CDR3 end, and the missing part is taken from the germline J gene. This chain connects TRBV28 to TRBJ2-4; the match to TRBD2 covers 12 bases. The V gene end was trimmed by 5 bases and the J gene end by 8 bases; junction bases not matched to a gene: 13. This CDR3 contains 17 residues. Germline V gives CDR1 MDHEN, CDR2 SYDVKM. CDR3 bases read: TGTGCCAGCAGTCCACGGACTAGCGGGGCCTGGGGGGACATT. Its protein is CASSPRTSGAWGDI. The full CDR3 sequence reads CASSPRTSGAWGDIQYF.

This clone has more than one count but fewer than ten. CDR3 in amino acids: CSARARQGHQPQYF. CDR3 DNA, as far as it was read: TGCAGTGCTAGAGCTAGGCAGGGCCATCAGCCG. This sequence joins TRBV20-1 and TRBJ2-3, with D possibly being TRBD1 (5 bases). The read terminates 3 residues ahead of where the CDR3 ends, so the germline J gene completes it. Germline V CDR1 and CDR2: DFQATT, SNEGSKA (reference sequence). This CDR3 region has 14 residues.

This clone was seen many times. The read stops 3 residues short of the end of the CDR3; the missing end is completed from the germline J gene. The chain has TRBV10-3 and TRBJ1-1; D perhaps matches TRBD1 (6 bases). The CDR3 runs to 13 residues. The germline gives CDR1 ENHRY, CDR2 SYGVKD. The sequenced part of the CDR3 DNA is TGTGCCATCAAACTGGACCTGAATCAGGGG. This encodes CAIKLDLNQG. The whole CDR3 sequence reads CAIKLDLNQGAFF.

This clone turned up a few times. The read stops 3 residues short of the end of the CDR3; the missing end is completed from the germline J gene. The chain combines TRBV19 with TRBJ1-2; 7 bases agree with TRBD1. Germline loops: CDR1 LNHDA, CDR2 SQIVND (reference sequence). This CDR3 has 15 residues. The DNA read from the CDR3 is TGTGCCAGTAGGGAGACAGGGTTTGGGGGGAATGAC. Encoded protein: CASRETGFGGND. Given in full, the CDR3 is CASRETGFGGNDYTF.

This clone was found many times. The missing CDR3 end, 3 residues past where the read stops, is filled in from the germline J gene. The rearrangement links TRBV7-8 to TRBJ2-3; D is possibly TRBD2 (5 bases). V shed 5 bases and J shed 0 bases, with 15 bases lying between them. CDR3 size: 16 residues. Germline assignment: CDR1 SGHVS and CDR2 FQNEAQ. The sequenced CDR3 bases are TGTGCCAGCAGCCCAACGGGGTGGACTAGCACAGATACG. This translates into CASSPTGWTSTDT. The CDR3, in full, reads CASSPTGWTSTDTQYF.

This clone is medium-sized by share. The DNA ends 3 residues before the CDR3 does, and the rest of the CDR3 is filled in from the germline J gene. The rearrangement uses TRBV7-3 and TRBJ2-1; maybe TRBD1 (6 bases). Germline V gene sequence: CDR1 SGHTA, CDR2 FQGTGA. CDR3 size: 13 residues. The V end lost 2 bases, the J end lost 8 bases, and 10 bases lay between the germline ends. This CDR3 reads CASSLGQGHEQFF. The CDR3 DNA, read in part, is TGTGCCAGCAGCTTAGGGCAGGGGCATGAG.

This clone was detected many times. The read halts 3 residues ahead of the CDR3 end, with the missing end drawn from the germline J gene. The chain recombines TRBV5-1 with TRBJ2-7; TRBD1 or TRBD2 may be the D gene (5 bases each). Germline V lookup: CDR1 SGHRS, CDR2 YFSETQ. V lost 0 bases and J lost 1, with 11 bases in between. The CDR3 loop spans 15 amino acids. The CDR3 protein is CASSLVAGRSYEQYF. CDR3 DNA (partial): TGCGCCAGCAGCTTGGTAGCAGGGAGATCCTACGAG. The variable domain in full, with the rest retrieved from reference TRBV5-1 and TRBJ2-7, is KAGVTQTPRYLIKTRGQQVTLSCSPISGHRSVSWYQQTPGQGLQFLFEYFSETQRNKGNFPGRFSGRQFSNSRSEMNVSTLELGDSALYLCASSLVAGRSYEQYFGPGTRLTVT.

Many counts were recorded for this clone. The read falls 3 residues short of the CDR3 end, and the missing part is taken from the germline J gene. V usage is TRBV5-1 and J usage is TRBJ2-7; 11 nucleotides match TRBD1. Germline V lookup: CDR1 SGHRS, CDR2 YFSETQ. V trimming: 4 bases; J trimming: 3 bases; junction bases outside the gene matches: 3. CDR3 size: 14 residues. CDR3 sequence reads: CASSAGTGGYEQYF. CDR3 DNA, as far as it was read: TGCGCCAGCAGCGCCGGGACAGGGGGCTACGAG.

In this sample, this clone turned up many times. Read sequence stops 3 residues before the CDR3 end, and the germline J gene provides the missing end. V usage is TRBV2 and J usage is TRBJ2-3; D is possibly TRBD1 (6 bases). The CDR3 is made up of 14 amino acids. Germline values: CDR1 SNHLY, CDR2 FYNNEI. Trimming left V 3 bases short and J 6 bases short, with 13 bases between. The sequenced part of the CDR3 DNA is TGTGCCAGCAGTGAGGGTAGGGGGTCGGATACG. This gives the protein CASSEGRGSDT. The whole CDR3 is CASSEGRGSDTQYF.

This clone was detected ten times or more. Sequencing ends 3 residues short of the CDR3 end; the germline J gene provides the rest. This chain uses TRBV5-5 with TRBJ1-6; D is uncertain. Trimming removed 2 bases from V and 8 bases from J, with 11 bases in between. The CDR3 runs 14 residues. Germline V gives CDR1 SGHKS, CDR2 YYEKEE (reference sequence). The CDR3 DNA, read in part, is TGTGCCAGCAGCTTTGCTTTCGGGGATTCACCC. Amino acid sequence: CASSFAFGDSP. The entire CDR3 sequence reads CASSFAFGDSPLHF.

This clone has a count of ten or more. The sequenced CDR3 bases are TGTGCCAGCAGCCATACAGGGGAGGTAACTGAA. It translates to CASSHTGEVTE. The complete CDR3 sequence is CASSHTGEVTEAFF. The rearrangement joins TRBV13 to TRBJ1-1; 7 nucleotides align to TRBD1. Read data end 3 residues before the CDR3 end; the end is taken from the germline J gene. CDR1 and CDR2 from the germline V gene are PRHDT and FYEKMQ (reference sequence). J was trimmed by 5 bases and V by 5 bases; bases with no gene match: 8. The CDR3 contains 14 residues. The full variable domain, completed using reference TRBV13 and TRBJ1-1, is AAGVIQSPRHLIKEKRETATLKCYPIPRHDTVYWYQQGPGQDPQFLISFYEKMQSDKGSIPDRFSAQQFSDYHSELNMSSLELGDSALYFCASSHTGEVTEAFFGQGTRLTVV.

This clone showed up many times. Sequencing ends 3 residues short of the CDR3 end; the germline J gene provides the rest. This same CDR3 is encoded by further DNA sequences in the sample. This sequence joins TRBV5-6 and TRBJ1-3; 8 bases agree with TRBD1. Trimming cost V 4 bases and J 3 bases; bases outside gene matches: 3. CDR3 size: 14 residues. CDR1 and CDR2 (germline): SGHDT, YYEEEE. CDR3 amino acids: CASSTGGGGNTIYF. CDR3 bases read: TGTGCCAGCAGCACAGGGGGGGGTGGAAACACC.

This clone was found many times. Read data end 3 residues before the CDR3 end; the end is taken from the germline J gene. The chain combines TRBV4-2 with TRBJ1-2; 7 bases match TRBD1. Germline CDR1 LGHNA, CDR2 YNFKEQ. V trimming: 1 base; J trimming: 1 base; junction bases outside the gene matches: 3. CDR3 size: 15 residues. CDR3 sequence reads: CASSQGDSYNYGYTF. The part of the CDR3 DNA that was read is TGTGCCAGCAGCCAAGGGGACAGTTATAACTATGGC.

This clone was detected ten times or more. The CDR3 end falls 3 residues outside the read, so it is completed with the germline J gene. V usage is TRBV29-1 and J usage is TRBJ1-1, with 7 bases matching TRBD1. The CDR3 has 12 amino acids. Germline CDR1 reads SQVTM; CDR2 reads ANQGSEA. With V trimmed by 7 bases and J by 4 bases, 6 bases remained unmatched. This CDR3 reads CSGSTGITEAFF. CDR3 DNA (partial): TGCAGCGGGTCGACAGGGATCACTGAA.

CDR3 DNA (partial): TGTGCCAGCAGCTTAACTAGCGCCACAGATACC. It specifies CASSLTSATDT. Given in full, the CDR3 is CASSLTSATDTYTF. This rearrangement joins TRBV7-2 to TRBJ1-2; D is undetermined. From the germline J gene comes the end of the CDR3, since the read stops 3 residues before it. The CDR3 runs to 14 residues. Per the germline V gene, CDR1 is SGHTA and CDR2 is FQGNSA.

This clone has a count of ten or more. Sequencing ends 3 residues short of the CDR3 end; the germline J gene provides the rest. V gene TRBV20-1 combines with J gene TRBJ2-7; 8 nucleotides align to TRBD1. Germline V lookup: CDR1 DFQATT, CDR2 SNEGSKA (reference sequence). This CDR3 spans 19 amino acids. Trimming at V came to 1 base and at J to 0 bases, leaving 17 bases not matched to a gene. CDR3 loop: CSARGMLGQESLRSYEQYF. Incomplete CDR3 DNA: TGCAGTGCTAGAGGTATGCTGGGACAGGAATCCCTACGCTCCTACGAG.

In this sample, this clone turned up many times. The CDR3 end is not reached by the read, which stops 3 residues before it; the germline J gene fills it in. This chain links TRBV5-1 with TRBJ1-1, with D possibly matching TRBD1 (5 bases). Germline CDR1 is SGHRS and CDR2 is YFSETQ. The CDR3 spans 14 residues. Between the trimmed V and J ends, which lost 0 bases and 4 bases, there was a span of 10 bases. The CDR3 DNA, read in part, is TGCGCCAGCAGCTTGGAAGGGGAGGTCACTGAA. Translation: CASSLEGEVTE. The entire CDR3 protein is CASSLEGEVTEAFF.

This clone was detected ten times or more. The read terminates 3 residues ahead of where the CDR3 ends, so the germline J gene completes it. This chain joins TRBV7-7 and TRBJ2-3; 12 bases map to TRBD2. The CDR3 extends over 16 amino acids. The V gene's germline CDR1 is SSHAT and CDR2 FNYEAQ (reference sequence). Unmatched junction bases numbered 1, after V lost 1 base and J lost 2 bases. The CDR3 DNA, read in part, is TGTGCCAGCAGCTTAGGACTAGCGGGAGACACAGATACG. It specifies CASSLGLAGDTDT. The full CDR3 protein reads CASSLGLAGDTDTQYF.

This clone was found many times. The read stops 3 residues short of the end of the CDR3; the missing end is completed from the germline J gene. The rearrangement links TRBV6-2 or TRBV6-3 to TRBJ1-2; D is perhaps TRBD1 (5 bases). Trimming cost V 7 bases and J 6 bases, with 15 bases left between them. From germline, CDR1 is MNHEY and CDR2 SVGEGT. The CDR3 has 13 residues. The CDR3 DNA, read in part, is TGTGCCAGCACCAAATCGGAAGGGGATGGC. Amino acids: CASTKSEGDG. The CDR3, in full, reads CASTKSEGDGYTF.

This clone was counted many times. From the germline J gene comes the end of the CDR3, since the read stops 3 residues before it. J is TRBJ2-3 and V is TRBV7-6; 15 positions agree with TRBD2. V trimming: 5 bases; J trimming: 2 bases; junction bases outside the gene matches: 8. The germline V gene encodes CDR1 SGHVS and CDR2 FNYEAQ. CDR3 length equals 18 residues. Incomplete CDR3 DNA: TGTGCCAGCAGCCCCGGACTAGCGGGGGGGCGGAACACAGATACG. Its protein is CASSPGLAGGRNTDT. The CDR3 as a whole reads CASSPGLAGGRNTDTQYF.

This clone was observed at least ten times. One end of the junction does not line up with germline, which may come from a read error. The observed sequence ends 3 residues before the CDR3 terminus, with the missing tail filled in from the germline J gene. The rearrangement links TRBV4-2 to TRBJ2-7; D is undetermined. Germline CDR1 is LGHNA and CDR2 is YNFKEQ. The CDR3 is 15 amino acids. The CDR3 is CASSLMTSAAYEQYF. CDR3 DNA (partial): TGCGCCAGCAGCCTTATGACATCTGCAGCCTACGAG.